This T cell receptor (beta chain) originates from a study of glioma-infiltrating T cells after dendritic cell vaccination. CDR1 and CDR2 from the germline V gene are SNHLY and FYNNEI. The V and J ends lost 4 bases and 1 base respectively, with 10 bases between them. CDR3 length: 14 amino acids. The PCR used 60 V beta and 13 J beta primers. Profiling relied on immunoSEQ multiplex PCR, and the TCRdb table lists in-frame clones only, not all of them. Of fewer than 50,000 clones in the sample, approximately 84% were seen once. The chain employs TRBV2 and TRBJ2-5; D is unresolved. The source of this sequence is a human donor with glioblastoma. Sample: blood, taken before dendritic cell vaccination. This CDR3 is CASSVQAFQETQYF. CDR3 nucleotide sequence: TGTGCCAGCAGTGTTCAGGCTTTCCAAGAGACCCAGTACTTC. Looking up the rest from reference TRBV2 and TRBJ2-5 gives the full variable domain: EPEVTQTPSHQVTQMGQEVILRCVPISNHLYFYWYRQILGQKVEFLVSFYNNEISEKSEIFDDQFSVERPDGSNFTLKIRSTKLEDSAMYFCASSVQAFQETQYFGPGTRLLVL.